Listed below are T cell receptor beta chains from one sample, sequenced in a study of T cell responses to AZD1222 COVID-19 vaccine. Some clones are missing from TCRdb's copy, which holds only in-frame ones; the method was immunoSEQ multiplex PCR. Among approximately 67,000 clones listed, 86% were seen once. The starting material was peripheral blood, obtained on day 0 of AZD1222 vaccination. These receptors all stem from an adult in good health. The CDR3 runs from the conserved cysteine through the conserved F or W. D genes are given only for firm matches.

J gene | D gene | V gene | CDR3 protein | CDR3 DNA
TRBJ2-3 | TRBD2 | TRBV24-1 | CATGGPSGRARDTQYF | TGTGCCACCGGGGGCCCTAGCGGGAGGGCCAGGGATACGCAGTATTTT
TRBJ1-1 | NA | TRBV5-1 | CASSLAGGRGVTEAFF | TGCGCCAGCAGCTTGGCTGGGGGGCGCGGAGTCACTGAAGCTTTCTTT
TRBJ1-6 | NA | TRBV15 | CATSRDRRGGNSPLHF | TGTGCCACCAGCAGAGATAGGAGAGGGGGAAATTCACCCCTCCACTTT
TRBJ2-5 | NA | TRBV7-9 | CASNPPSGVETQYF | TGTGCCAGCAACCCCCCTTCAGGGGTGGAGACCCAGTACTTC
TRBJ1-1 | NA | TRBV11-2 | CASSPAGRTEAFF | TGTGCCAGCAGCCCGGCGGGGCGCACTGAAGCTTTCTTT
TRBJ1-6 | NA | TRBV2 | CASSEWVTEVHF | TGTGCCAGCAGTGAATGGGTGACCGAGGTCCACTTT
TRBJ2-7 | NA | TRBV5-4 | CASSSLLLISHYRTSYEQYF | TGTGCCAGCAGCTCATTACTCCTCATTTCTCATTACAGAACCTCCTACGAGCAGTACTTC
TRBJ2-1 | TRBD2 | TRBV19 | CASSIAAGGRHGEQFF | TGTGCCAGTAGTATTGCAGCGGGGGGACGCCATGGTGAGCAGTTCTTC
TRBJ1-4 | TRBD1 | TRBV5-1 | CATKRDRGANEKLFF | TGCGCCACCAAACGGGACAGGGGGGCTAATGAAAAACTGTTTTTT
TRBJ2-5 | TRBD2 | TRBV11-2 | CASSLLPPAGGRETQYF | TGTGCCAGCAGCCTCTTACCCCCAGCGGGGGGGCGAGAGACCCAGTACTTC
TRBJ1-2 | NA | TRBV9 | CASSVAGQGNRGYTF | TGTGCCAGCAGCGTAGCGGGGCAGGGGAATCGTGGCTACACCTTC
TRBJ1-2 | NA | TRBV5-1 | CASSRDFNYGYTF | TGCGCCAGCAGCAGGGATTTTAACTATGGCTACACCTTC
TRBJ2-7 | TRBD2 | TRBV10-3 | CAIRTSGDYEQYF | TGTGCCATCCGGACTAGCGGGGATTACGAGCAGTACTTC
TRBJ2-7 | NA | TRBV3-1/TRBV3-2 | CASSLGANSYEQYF | TGTGCCAGCAGCCTAGGGGCTAACTCCTACGAGCAGTACTTC
TRBJ2-7 | NA | TRBV2 | CASSQERGSYEQYF | TGTGCCAGCAGCCAGGAGAGGGGCTCCTACGAGCAGTACTTC
TRBJ2-2 | NA | TRBV9 | CARPPPKFPGELFF | TGTGCCAGGCCCCCCCCAAAATTCCCCGGGGAGCTGTTTTTT
TRBJ2-1 | TRBD2 | TRBV6-2/TRBV6-3 | CASSYRRLAGTGHEQFF | TGTGCCAGCAGTTACCGCCGACTAGCGGGAACAGGCCATGAGCAGTTCTTC
TRBJ1-2 | NA | TRBV11-3 | CASSSRGGYGYTF | TGTGCCAGCAGCTCGAGGGGAGGCTATGGCTACACCTTC
TRBJ1-5 | NA | TRBV6-2/TRBV6-3 | CASSYSFRAQGPQHF | TGTGCCAGCAGTTACTCGTTCCGGGCCCAAGGGCCCCAGCATTTT
TRBJ2-2 | TRBD2 | TRBV6-6 | CASSSGVNTGELFF | TGTGCCAGCAGTAGCGGGGTGAACACCGGGGAGCTGTTTTTT
TRBJ2-7 | NA | TRBV30 | CASTMSPRVGEQYF | TGTGCCTCCACAATGTCACCCAGGGTTGGCGAGCAGTACTTC
TRBJ1-1 | NA | TRBV11-2 | CASSLRAGGTEAFF | TGTGCCAGCAGCTTACGGGCCGGGGGCACTGAAGCTTTCTTT